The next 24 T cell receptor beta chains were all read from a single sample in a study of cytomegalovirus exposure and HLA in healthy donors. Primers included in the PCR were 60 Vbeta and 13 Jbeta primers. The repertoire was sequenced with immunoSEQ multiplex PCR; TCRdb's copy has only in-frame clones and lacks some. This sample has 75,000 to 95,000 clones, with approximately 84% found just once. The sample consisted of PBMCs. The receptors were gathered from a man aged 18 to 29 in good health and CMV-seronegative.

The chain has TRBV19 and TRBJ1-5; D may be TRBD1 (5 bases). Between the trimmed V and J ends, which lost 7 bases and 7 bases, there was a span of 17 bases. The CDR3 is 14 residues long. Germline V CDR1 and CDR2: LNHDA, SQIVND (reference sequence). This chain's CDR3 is CASTRVGGVQPQHF. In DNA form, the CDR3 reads TGTGCCAGTACCCGGGTCGGGGGAGTCCAGCCCCAGCATTTT.

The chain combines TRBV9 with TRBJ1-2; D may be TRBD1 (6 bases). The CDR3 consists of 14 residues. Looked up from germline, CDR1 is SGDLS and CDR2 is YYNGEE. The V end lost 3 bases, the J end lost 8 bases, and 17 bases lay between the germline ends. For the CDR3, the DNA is TGTGCCAGCAGCGGGGACATCGCTATTAAGGGCTACACCTTC. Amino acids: CASSGDIAIKGYTF.

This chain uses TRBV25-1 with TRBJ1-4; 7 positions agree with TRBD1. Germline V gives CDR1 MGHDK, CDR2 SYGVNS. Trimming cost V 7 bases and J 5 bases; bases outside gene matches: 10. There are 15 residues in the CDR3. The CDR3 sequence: CASTYSGGFNEKLFF. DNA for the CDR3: TGTGCCAGCACGTACTCAGGGGGGTTCAATGAAAAACTGTTTTTT.

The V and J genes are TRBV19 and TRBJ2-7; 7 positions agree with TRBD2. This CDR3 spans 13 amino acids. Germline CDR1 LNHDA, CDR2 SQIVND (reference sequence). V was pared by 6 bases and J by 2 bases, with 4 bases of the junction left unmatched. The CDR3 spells CASRASGTYEQYF. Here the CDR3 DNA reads TGTGCCAGTAGGGCTAGCGGCACCTACGAGCAGTACTTC. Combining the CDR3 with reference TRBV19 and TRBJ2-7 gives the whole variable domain DGGITQSPKYLFRKEGQNVTLSCEQNLNHDAMYWYRQDPGQGLRLIYYSQIVNDFQKGDIAEGYSVSREKKESFPLTVTSAQKNPTAFYLCASRASGTYEQYFGPGTRLTVT.

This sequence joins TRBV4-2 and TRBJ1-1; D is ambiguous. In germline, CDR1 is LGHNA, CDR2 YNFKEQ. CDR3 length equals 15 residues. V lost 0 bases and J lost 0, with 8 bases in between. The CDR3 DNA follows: TGTGCCAGCAGCCAAGAGGGGAGCATGAACACTGAAGCTTTCTTT. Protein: CASSQEGSMNTEAFF.

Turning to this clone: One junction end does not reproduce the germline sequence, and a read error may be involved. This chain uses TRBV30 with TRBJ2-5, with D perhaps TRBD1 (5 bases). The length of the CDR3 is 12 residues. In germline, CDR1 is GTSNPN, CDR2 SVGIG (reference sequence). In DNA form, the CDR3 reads TGTGCGCTCCACAGGTTCCAAGAGGCCCAGTACTTC. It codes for CALHRFQEAQYF.

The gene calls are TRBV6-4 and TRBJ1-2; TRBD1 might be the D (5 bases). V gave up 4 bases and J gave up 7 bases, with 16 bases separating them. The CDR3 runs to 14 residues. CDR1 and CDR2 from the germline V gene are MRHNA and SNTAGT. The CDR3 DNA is TGTGCCAGCAGTGTCGGGGGTACAGGTAGTGGCTACACCTTC. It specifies CASSVGGTGSGYTF.

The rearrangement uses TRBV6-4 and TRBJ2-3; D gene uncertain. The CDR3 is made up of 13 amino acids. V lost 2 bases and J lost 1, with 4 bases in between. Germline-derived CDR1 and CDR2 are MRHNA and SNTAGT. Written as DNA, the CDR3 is TGTGCCAGCAGTGACGCGGGCACAGATACGCAGTATTTT. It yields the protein CASSDAGTDTQYF.

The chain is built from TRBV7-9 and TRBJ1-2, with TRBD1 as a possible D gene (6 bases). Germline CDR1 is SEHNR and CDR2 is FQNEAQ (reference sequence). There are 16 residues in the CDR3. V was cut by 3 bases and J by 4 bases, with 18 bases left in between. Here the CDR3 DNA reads TGTGCCAGCAGCTTTCGGGGGGCAGGGGCCTCCTATGGCTACACCTTC. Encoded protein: CASSFRGAGASYGYTF. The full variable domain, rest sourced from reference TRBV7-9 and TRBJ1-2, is DTGVSQNPRHKITKRGQNVTFRCDPISEHNRLYWYRQTLGQGPEFLTYFQNEAQLEKSRLLSDRFSAERPKGSFSTLEIQRTEQGDSAMYLCASSFRGAGASYGYTFGSGTRLTVV.

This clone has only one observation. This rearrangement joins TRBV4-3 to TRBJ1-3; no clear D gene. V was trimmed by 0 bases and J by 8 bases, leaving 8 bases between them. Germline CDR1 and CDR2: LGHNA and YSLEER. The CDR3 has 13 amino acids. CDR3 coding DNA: TGCGCCAGCAGCCAAGATCCTCGGGACACCATATATTTT. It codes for CASSQDPRDTIYF.

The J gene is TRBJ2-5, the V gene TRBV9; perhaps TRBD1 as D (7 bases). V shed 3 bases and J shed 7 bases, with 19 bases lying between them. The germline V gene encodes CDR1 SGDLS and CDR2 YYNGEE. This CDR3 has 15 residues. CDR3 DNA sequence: TGTGCCAGCAGCGCTGGGACAGCGCCGCGGGGGACCCAGTACTTC. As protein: CASSAGTAPRGTQYF.

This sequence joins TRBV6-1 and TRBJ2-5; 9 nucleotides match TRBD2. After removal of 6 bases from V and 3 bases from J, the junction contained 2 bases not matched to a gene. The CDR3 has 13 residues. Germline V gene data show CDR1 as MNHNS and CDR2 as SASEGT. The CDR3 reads CASRTSGKETQYF. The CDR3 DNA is TGTGCCAGCAGGACTAGCGGTAAAGAGACCCAGTACTTC.

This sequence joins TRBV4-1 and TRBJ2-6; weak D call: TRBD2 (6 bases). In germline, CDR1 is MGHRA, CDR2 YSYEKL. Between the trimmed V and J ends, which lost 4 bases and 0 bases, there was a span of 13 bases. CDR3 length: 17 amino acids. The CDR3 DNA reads TGCGCCAGCAGCCCCCGTTCGGGAGTCTCTGGGGCCAACGTCCTGACTTTC. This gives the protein CASSPRSGVSGANVLTF.

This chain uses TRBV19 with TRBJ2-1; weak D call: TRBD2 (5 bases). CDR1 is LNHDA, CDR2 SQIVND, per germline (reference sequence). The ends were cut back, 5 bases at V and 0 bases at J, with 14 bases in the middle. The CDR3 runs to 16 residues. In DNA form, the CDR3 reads TGTGCCAGTAGTCGTCGGACTGGCCGCTCCTACAATGAGCAGTTCTTC. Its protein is CASSRRTGRSYNEQFF.

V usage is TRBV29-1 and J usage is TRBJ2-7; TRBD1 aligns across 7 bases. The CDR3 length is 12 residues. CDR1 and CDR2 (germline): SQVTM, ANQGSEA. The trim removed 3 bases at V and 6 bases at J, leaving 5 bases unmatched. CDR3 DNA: TGCAGCGTTGAGGTCAGGGGGACCGAGCAGTACTTC. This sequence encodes CSVEVRGTEQYF.

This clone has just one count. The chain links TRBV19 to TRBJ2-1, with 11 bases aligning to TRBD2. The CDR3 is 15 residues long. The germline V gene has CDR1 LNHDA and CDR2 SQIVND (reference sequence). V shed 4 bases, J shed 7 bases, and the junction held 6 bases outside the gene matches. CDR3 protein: CASSTSSGRYNEQFF. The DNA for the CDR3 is TGTGCCAGTAGTACCTCTAGCGGGAGGTATAATGAGCAGTTCTTC.

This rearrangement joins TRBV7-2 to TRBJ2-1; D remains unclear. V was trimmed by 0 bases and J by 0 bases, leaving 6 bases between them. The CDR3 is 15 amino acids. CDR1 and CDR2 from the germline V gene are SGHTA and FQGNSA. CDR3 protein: CASSLAYGSYNEQFF. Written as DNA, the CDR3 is TGTGCCAGCAGCTTAGCGTACGGCTCCTACAATGAGCAGTTCTTC.

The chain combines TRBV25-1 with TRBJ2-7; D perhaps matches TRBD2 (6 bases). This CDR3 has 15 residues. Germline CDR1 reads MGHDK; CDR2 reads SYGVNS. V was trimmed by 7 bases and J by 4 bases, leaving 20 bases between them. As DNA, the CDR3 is TGTGCCAGCACCCCGGGAGACGGGAAGGGTTACGAGCAGTACTTC. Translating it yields CASTPGDGKGYEQYF.

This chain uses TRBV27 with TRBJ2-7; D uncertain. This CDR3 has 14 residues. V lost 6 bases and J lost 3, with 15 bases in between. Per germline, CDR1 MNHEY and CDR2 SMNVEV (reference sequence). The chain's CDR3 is CASSPGPSLYEQYF. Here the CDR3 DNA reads TGTGCCAGCAGCCCTGGGCCGTCGCTCTACGAGCAGTACTTC.

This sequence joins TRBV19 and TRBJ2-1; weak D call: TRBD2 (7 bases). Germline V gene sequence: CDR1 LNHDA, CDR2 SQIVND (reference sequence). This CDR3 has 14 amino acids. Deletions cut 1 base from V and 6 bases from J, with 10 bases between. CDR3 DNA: TGTGCCAGTAGTATAGCGAGGGGGGGCAATGAGCAGTTCTTC. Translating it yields CASSIARGGNEQFF.

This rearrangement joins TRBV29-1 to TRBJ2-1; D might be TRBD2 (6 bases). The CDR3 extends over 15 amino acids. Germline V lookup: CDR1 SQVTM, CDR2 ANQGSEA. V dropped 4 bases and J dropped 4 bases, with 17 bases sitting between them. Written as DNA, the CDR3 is TGCAGCGTTGGAGGGGCTAGCGAGAGATACAATGAGCAGTTCTTC. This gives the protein CSVGGASERYNEQFF.

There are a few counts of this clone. The CDR3 coding sequence is TGTGCCAGCAGCCGTCCAGGGACTAGCGGGAGGAGCCACGGGGAGCTGTTTTTT. This sequence encodes CASSRPGTSGRSHGELFF. The J gene is TRBJ2-2, the V gene TRBV5-4; 15 bases match TRBD2. J was trimmed by 7 bases and V by 4 bases; bases with no gene match: 11. The germline gives CDR1 SGHNT, CDR2 YYREEE (reference sequence). The CDR3 runs to 18 residues.

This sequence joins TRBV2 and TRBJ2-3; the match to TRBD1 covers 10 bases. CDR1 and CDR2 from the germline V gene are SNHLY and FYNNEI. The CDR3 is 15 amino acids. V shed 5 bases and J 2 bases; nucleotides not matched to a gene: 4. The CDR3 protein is CASSLTGGPTDTQYF. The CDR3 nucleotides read TGTGCCAGCAGTCTGACAGGGGGCCCCACAGATACGCAGTATTTT. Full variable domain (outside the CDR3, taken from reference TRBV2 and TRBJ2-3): EPEVTQTPSHQVTQMGQEVILRCVPISNHLYFYWYRQILGQKVEFLVSFYNNEISEKSEIFDDQFSVERPDGSNFTLKIRSTKLEDSAMYFCASSLTGGPTDTQYFGPGTRLTVL.

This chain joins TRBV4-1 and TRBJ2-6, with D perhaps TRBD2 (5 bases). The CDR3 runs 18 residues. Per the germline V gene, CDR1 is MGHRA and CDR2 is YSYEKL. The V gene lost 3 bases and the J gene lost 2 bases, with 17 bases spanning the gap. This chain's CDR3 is CASSHPREGSAGANVLTF. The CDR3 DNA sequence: TGCGCCAGCAGCCATCCCCGCGAGGGATCAGCTGGGGCCAACGTCCTGACTTTC.